A single sample is the source of the 17 T cell receptor beta chains below, sequenced in a study of technical replicates of blood from a few donors. Produced via immunoSEQ multiplex PCR; TCRdb's table is partial and in-frame only. The sample consists of more than 65,000 clones, 95% to 98% of them appearing once. Sequenced sample: T cells isolated from PBMCs. Receptors were obtained from a human donor in good health.

The chain carries TRBV2 and TRBJ2-7, with 11 positions matching TRBD2. In germline, CDR1 is SNHLY, CDR2 FYNNEI. The CDR3 has 17 amino acids. V lost 7 bases to trimming and J lost 0 bases; unmatched junction nucleotides: 11. This CDR3 reads CASTLDSTSGDSYEQYF. CDR3 bases: TGTGCCAGCACCCTGGATTCGACTAGCGGGGACTCCTACGAGCAGTACTTC.

This chain uses TRBV23-1 with TRBJ2-1; D remains unclear. TRBV23-1 carries the ORF label, with uncertain function. This CDR3 is built from 15 residues. Trimming left V 0 bases short and J 7 bases short, with 13 bases between. The CDR3 protein is CASSQSLTDLNEQFF. CDR3 nucleotide sequence: TGCGCCAGCAGTCAATCATTAACAGACCTTAATGAGCAGTTCTTC.

This rearrangement joins TRBV7-8 to TRBJ2-2, with 10 bases that match TRBD2. Trimming cost V 4 bases and J 4 bases; bases outside gene matches: 6. CDR1 is SGHVS, CDR2 FQNEAQ, per germline. This CDR3 is built from 16 residues. CDR3 region: CASSSLSGRLTGELFF. CDR3 nucleotides: TGTGCCAGCAGCTCCCTTAGCGGGAGGCTCACCGGGGAGCTGTTTTTT.

The genes are TRBV2 and TRBJ2-7, with 7 bases fitting TRBD1. V was clipped by 8 bases and J by 3 bases; unmatched bases: 4. The CDR3 contains 12 residues. Per the germline V gene, CDR1 is SNHLY and CDR2 is FYNNEI. The DNA for the CDR3 is TGTGCCAGCGGGGGACAGATCTACGAGCAGTACTTC. It codes for CASGGQIYEQYF.

The V call is TRBV25-1, the J call TRBJ1-6, with 7 bases matching TRBD1. The CDR3 covers 15 residues. Germline assignment: CDR1 MGHDK and CDR2 SYGVNS. The trim removed 10 bases at V and 5 bases at J, leaving 11 bases unmatched. The CDR3 coding sequence is TGTGCCACCTCTTCCAGGGGGAGCCATAATTCACCCCTCCACTTT. Amino acid sequence: CATSSRGSHNSPLHF.

The chain combines TRBV7-9 with TRBJ1-3; TRBD1 aligns across 7 bases. From germline, CDR1 is SEHNR and CDR2 FQNEAQ (reference sequence). Unmatched junction bases numbered 2, after V lost 5 bases and J lost 1 base. This CDR3 comprises 14 residues. The CDR3 coding sequence is TGTGCCAGCAGCCTGACAGGGTCTGGAAACACCATATATTTT. It yields the protein CASSLTGSGNTIYF.

Written as DNA, the CDR3 is TGTGCCAGCAGCCAAGGGAGGGAAAACAATGAGCAGTTCTTC. Amino acid sequence: CASSQGRENNEQFF. The genes are TRBV4-2 and TRBJ2-1; TRBD2 is a possible D gene (6 bases). The CDR3 has 14 residues. V was cut by 1 base and J by 5 bases, with 9 bases left in between. Germline V gives CDR1 LGHNA, CDR2 YNFKEQ.

The chain recombines TRBV29-1 with TRBJ1-2; D not certain. The V gene lost 4 bases and the J gene lost 6 bases, with 15 bases spanning the gap. Per the germline V gene, CDR1 is SQVTM and CDR2 is ANQGSEA. The CDR3 extends over 13 amino acids. CDR3: CSVVLPRSNGYTF. For the CDR3, the DNA is TGCAGCGTTGTCCTGCCCCGGAGCAATGGCTACACCTTC.

This clone occurred once. The rearrangement joins TRBV6-1 to TRBJ2-7; weak D call: TRBD2 (5 bases). This CDR3 spans 14 amino acids. The V gene's germline CDR1 is MNHNS and CDR2 SASEGT. Trimming left V 5 bases short and J 2 bases short, with 13 bases between. CDR3 sequence (DNA): TGTGCCAGCAGTACCGGGATCGCGACCTACGAGCAGTACTTC. This codes for CASSTGIATYEQYF.

V gene TRBV6-5 combines with J gene TRBJ2-1; maybe TRBD1 (5 bases). V gave up 8 bases and J gave up 2 bases, with 16 bases separating them. This CDR3 contains 15 residues. Germline CDR1 is MNHEY and CDR2 is SVGAGI. The CDR3 region has the DNA TGTGCCAGCGGATTTAGCAAGGGGACCTACAATGAGCAGTTCTTC. This sequence encodes CASGFSKGTYNEQFF.

The chain employs TRBV11-2 and TRBJ1-5; 7 nucleotides line up with TRBD1. Germline V gene sequence: CDR1 SGHAT, CDR2 FQNNGV. CDR3 length: 13 residues. V dropped 7 bases and J dropped 5; count of bases not matched to a gene: 5. CDR3 residues: CASTGTEDQPQHF. For the CDR3, the DNA is TGTGCCAGCACCGGGACAGAGGATCAGCCCCAGCATTTT.

V usage is TRBV5-4 and J usage is TRBJ2-7; a possible D gene is TRBD1 (5 bases). Germline V gene data show CDR1 as SGHNT and CDR2 as YYREEE (reference sequence). The germline V and J ends were trimmed by 1 base and 7 bases, with 15 bases remaining between them. This CDR3 region has 14 residues. DNA of the CDR3: TGTGCCAGCAGCTTGTTTGGGGCCCCTAGAGAGCAGTACTTC. It yields the protein CASSLFGAPREQYF.

Notes on this clone: The sample carries other DNA sequences with the same CDR3. The chain combines TRBV4-1 with TRBJ2-2, with TRBD2 matching 10 bases. Germline values: CDR1 MGHRA, CDR2 YSYEKL. J lost 5 bases, V lost 1 base, and 10 bases had no gene match. The length of the CDR3 is 18 residues. The DNA for the CDR3 is TGCGCCAGCAGCCAAGGAGGCCTAGCGGGAGTTGGAACCGGGGAGCTGTTTTTT. It specifies CASSQGGLAGVGTGELFF.

The chain employs TRBV5-1 and TRBJ2-7, with 8 positions matching TRBD1. V trimming: 2 bases; J trimming: 2 bases; junction bases outside the gene matches: 3. Germline V CDR1 and CDR2: SGHRS, YFSETQ. CDR3 size: 14 residues. Written as DNA, the CDR3 is TGCGCCAGCAGCTTCGGGACAGGCACCTACGAGCAGTACTTC. Translated: CASSFGTGTYEQYF.

The rearrangement links TRBV10-1 to TRBJ1-1, with D possibly TRBD1 on 6 matching bases. CDR1 and CDR2 (germline): WNHNN, SYGVQD (reference sequence). The CDR3 is 12 residues long. Trimming took 3 bases from V and 9 from J, leaving 11 bases between them. The DNA for the CDR3 is TGCGCCAGCAGTGATTCCAGGGGAAAAGCTTTCTTT. Residues: CASSDSRGKAFF.

The V and J genes are TRBV13 and TRBJ1-1; 9 bases align to TRBD1. The CDR3 length is 18 residues. V shed 1 base and J 3 bases; nucleotides not matched to a gene: 12. The germline V gene has CDR1 PRHDT and CDR2 FYEKMQ (reference sequence). The CDR3 is CASSLVLDRGFVYTEAFF. The CDR3 region has the DNA TGTGCCAGCAGCTTAGTATTGGACAGGGGTTTCGTGTACACTGAAGCTTTCTTT.

In DNA, the CDR3 is TGTGCCAGCAGCGTAGGTACTAGCGGGAATAGAAGAGAGACCCAGTACTTC. Translation gives CASSVGTSGNRRETQYF. This chain links TRBV9 with TRBJ2-5; 10 bases align to TRBD2. The germline V gene encodes CDR1 SGDLS and CDR2 YYNGEE. The CDR3 is 17 amino acids. The V segment lost 0 bases and the J segment 4 bases; nucleotides outside the gene matches: 9.